This T cell receptor (beta chain) was recorded in a study of T cell responses to AZD1222 COVID-19 vaccine. This CDR3 comprises 11 residues. V lost 4 bases to trimming and J lost 3 bases, with 5 bases between them. Germline CDR1 and CDR2: SGHTS and YDEGEE. The protocol was immunoSEQ multiplex PCR, while the TCRdb copy is restricted to in-frame clones and leaves out a portion. The sample holds 120,000 or so clones; roughly 86% are singletons and the top ten take less than 11%. A word on this clone: This sample also contains other DNA sequences that code for the same CDR3.

The sequence derives from an adult in good health. Sequenced material: peripheral blood, taken on day 0 of AZD1222 vaccination. This rearrangement joins TRBV5-8 to TRBJ2-7; D gene uncertain. The CDR3, as DNA: TGTGCCAGCAGCCTGGGCTACGAGCAGTACTTC. The encoded protein is CASSLGYEQYF.